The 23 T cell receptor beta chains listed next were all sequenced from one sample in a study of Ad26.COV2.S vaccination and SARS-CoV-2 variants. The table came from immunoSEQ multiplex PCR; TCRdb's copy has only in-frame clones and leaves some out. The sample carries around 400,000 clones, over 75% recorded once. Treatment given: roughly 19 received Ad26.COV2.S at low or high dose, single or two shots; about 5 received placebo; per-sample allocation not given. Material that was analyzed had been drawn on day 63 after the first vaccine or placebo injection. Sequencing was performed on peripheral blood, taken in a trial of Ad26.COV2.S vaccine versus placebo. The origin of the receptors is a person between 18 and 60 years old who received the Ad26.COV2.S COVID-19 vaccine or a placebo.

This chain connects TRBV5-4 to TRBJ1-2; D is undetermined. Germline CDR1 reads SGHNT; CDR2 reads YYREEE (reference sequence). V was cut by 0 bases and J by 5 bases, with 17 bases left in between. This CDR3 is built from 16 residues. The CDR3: CASSLEPGLTDYGYTF. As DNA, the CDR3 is TGTGCCAGCAGCTTGGAGCCAGGACTGACTGATTATGGCTACACCTTC.

The CDR3 loop reads CASSPHMNTEAFF. CDR3 nucleotides: TGTGCCAGCAGTCCCCACATGAACACTGAAGCTTTCTTT. The gene calls are TRBV6-5 and TRBJ1-1; D unresolved. Germline CDR1 is MNHEY and CDR2 is SVGAGI. V was shortened by 5 bases and J by 0 bases, with 7 bases between the two germline ends. This CDR3 comprises 13 residues.

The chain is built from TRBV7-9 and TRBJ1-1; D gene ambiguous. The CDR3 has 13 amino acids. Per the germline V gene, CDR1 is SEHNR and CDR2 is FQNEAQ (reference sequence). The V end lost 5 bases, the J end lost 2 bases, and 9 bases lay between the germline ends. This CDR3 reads CASSPWGNTEAFF. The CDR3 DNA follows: TGTGCCAGCAGCCCATGGGGAAACACTGAAGCTTTCTTT.

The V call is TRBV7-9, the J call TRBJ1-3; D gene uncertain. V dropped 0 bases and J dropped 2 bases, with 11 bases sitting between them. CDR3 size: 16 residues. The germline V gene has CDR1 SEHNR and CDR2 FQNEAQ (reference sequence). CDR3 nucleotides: TGTGCCAGCAGCTTAGCAGGATCCGGGCCTGGAAACACCATATATTTT. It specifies CASSLAGSGPGNTIYF.

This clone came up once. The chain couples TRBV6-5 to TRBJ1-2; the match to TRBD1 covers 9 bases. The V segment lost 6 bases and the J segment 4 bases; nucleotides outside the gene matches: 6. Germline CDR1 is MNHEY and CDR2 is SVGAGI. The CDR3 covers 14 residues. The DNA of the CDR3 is TGTGCCAGCAGGTCGACAGGGGGAATCTATGGCTACACCTTC. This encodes CASRSTGGIYGYTF.

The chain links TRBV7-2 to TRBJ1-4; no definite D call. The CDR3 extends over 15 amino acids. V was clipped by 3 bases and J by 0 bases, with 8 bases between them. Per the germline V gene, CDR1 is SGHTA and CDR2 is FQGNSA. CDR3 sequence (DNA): TGTGCCAGCAGCTTTGGAAGTGCAACTAATGAAAAACTGTTTTTT. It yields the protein CASSFGSATNEKLFF.

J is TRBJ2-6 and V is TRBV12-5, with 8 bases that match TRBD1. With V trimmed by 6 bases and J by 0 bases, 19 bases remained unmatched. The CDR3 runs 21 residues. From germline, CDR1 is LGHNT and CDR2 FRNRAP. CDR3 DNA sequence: TGTGCTAGTGGGCCCGGACAGGGCAAGATCGGAATGCTCTCTGGGGCCAACGTCCTGACTTTC. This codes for CASGPGQGKIGMLSGANVLTF. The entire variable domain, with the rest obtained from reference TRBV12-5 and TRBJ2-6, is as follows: DARVTQTPRHKVTEMGQEVTMRCQPILGHNTVFWYRQTMMQGLELLAYFRNRAPLDDSGMPKDRFSAEMPDATLATLKIQPSEPRDSAVYFCASGPGQGKIGMLSGANVLTFGAGSRLTVL.

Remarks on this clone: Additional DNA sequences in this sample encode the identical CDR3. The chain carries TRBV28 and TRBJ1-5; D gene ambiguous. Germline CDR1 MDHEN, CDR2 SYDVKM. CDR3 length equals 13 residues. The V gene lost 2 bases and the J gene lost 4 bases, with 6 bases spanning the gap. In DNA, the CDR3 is TGTGCCAGCAGTTTACTTGGGAATCAGCCCCAGCATTTT. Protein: CASSLLGNQPQHF.

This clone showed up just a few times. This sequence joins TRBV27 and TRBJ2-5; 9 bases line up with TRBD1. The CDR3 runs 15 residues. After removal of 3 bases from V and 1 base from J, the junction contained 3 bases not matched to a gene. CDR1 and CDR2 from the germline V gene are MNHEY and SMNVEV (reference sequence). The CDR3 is CASSLGQGLQETQYF. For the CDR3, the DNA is TGTGCCAGCAGTTTGGGACAGGGCCTCCAAGAGACCCAGTACTTC.

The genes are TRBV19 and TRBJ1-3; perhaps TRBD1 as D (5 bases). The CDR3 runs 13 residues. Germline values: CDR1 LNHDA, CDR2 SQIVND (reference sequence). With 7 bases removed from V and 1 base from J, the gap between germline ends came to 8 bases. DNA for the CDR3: TGTGCCAGTACTAGGGGATCTGGAAACACCATATATTTT. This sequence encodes CASTRGSGNTIYF.

The CDR3, as DNA: TGTGCCAGCAGCTCCCCGGGACGCACAGATACGCAGTATTTT. This translates into CASSSPGRTDTQYF. The chain has TRBV5-4 and TRBJ2-3; D may match TRBD1 or TRBD2 (5 bases each). The CDR3 totals 14 residues. CDR1 SGHNT and CDR2 YYREEE come from the germline V gene (reference sequence). The germline V and J ends were trimmed by 3 bases and 1 base, with 9 bases remaining between them.

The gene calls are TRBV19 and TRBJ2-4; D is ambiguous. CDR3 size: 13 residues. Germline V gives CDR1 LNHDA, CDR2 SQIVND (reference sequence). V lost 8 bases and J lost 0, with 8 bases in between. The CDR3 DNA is TGTGCCAGTCTAGGGTTAGCCAAAAACATTCAGTACTTC. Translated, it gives CASLGLAKNIQYF.

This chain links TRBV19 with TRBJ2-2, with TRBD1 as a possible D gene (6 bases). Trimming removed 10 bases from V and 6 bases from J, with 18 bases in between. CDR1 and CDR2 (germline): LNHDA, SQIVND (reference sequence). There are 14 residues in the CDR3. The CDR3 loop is CATRQAFLPGELFF. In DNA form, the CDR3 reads TGTGCCACTCGACAGGCATTTTTACCCGGGGAGCTGTTTTTT.

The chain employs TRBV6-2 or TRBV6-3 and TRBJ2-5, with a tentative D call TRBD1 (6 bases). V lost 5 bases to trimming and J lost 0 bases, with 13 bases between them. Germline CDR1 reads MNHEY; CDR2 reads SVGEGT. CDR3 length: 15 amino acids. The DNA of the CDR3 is TGTGCCAGCAGTGATCAACAGGGCTACCAAGAGACCCAGTACTTC. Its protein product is CASSDQQGYQETQYF.

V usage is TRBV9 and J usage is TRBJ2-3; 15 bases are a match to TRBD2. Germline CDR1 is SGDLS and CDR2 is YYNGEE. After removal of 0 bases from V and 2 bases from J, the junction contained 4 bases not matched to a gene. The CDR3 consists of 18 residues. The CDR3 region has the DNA TGTGCCAGCAGCGTAGGGACTAGCGGGAGGGCCTACACAGATACGCAGTATTTT. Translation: CASSVGTSGRAYTDTQYF.

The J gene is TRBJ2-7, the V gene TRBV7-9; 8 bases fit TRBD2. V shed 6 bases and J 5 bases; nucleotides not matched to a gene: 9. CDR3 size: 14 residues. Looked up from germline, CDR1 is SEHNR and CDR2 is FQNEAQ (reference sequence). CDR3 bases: TGTGCCAGCAGAAAAAGCGGGAGTTGGAACGAGCAGTACTTC. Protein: CASRKSGSWNEQYF.

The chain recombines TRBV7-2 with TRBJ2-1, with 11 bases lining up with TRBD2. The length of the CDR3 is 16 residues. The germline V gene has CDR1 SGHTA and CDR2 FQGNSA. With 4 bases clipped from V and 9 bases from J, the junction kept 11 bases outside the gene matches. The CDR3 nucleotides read TGTGCCAGCAGCTCCAGAGTAGCGCTAGCGGGAGGTGAGCAGTTCTTC. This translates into CASSSRVALAGGEQFF. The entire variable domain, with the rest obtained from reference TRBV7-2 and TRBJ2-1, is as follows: GAGVSQSPSNKVTEKGKDVELRCDPISGHTALYWYRQSLGQGLEFLIYFQGNSAPDKSGLPSDRFSAERTGGSVSTLTIQRTQQEDSAVYLCASSSRVALAGGEQFFGPGTRLTVL.

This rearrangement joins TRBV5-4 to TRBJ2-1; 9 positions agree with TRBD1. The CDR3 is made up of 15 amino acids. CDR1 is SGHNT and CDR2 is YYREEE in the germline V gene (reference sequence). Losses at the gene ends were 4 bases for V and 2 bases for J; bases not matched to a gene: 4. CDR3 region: CASSQGQGPYNEQFF. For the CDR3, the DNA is TGTGCCAGCAGCCAGGGACAGGGACCCTACAATGAGCAGTTCTTC.

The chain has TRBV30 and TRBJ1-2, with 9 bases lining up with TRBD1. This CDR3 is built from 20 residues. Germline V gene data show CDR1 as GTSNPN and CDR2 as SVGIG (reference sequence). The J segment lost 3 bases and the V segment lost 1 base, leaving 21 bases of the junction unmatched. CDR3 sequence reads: CAWSGYAGQGTYRIHYGYTF. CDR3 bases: TGTGCCTGGAGTGGCTATGCGGGACAGGGAACGTATCGGATCCACTATGGCTACACCTTC.

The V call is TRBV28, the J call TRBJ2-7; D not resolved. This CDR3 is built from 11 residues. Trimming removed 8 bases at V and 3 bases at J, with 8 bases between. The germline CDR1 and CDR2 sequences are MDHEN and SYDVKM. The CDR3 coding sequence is TGTGCCAGCGCGAATTTCTACGAGCAGTACTTC. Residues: CASANFYEQYF.

The CDR3 loop reads CAIRGTEANYGYTF. CDR3 DNA sequence: TGTGCCATCAGGGGGACGGAAGCTAACTATGGCTACACCTTC. This chain connects TRBV10-3 to TRBJ1-2; a weak D match, TRBD1 (5 bases). The V gene's germline CDR1 is ENHRY and CDR2 SYGVKD. With 6 bases removed from V and 0 bases from J, the gap between germline ends came to 11 bases. The CDR3 loop spans 14 amino acids.

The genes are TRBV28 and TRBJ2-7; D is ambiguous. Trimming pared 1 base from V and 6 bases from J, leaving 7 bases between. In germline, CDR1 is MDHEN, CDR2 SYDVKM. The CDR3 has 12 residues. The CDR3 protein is CASSLSNFEQYF. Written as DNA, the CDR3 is TGTGCCAGCAGTTTATCTAACTTCGAGCAGTACTTC.

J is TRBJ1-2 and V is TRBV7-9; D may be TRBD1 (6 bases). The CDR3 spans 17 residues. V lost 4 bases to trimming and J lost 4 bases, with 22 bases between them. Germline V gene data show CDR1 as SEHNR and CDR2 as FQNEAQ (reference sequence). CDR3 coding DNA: TGTGCCAGCAGCTCAGATATATTCGGGACAATCCTCTATGGCTACACCTTC. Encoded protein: CASSSDIFGTILYGYTF.